Listed below are T cell receptor beta chains from one sample, sequenced in a study of blood T cell repertoires in COVID-19. This table comes from immunoSEQ multiplex PCR, and its TCRdb copy is limited to in-frame clones, with some not included. The repertoire holds approximately 81,000 clones, with approximately 82% as singletons. Material: peripheral blood. The receptors shown here come from a human donor in a cohort sampled during active COVID-19. Both conserved end residues are part of each CDR3. The D gene is left open where the match is weak. A row's size may be missing; if present it is once, few, many or a size class.

v_gene: TRBV7-8
j_gene: TRBJ2-5
d_gene: .
abundance: .
CDR3nt: TGTGCCAGCAGCTTAGTAGCCACTACTCAAGAGACCCAGTACTTC
CDR3aa: CASSLVATTQETQYF

v_gene: TRBV6-6
j_gene: TRBJ1-4
d_gene: TRBD1
abundance: .
CDR3nt: TGTGCCAGCAGTTACTCGAGGGACAGGCCCCCTTCGATGTTTTTT
CDR3aa: CASSYSRDRPPSMFF

v_gene: TRBV7-9
j_gene: TRBJ1-3
d_gene: .
abundance: .
CDR3nt: TGTGCCAGCAGCTTTACTTCTCAGGGGAATTACACCATATATTTT
CDR3aa: CASSFTSQGNYTIYF

v_gene: TRBV6-5
j_gene: TRBJ2-7
d_gene: TRBD1
abundance: .
CDR3nt: TGTGCCAGCAGTTACCTAGGGACAGGGTTCTACGAGCAGTACTTC
CDR3aa: CASSYLGTGFYEQYF

v_gene: TRBV6-2/TRBV6-3
j_gene: TRBJ2-2
d_gene: TRBD2
abundance: .
CDR3nt: TGTGCCAGCAGTTACCATACTAGCGGGGGGAGCCGCACCGGGGAGCTGTTTTTT
CDR3aa: CASSYHTSGGSRTGELFF

v_gene: TRBV30
j_gene: TRBJ1-1
d_gene: .
abundance: once
CDR3nt: TGTGCCTGGACCTCTGGCAGTATGAACACTGAAGCTTTCTTT
CDR3aa: CAWTSGSMNTEAFF

v_gene: TRBV5-1
j_gene: TRBJ1-3
d_gene: TRBD1
abundance: .
CDR3nt: TGCGCCAGCAGCTTGACCACAGGGGAGAACACCATATATTTT
CDR3aa: CASSLTTGENTIYF

v_gene: TRBV30
j_gene: TRBJ1-5
d_gene: .
abundance: .
CDR3nt: TGTGCCTGGAGTGGGGAGGGGTGGCAGCCCCAGCATTTT
CDR3aa: CAWSGEGWQPQHF

v_gene: TRBV7-9
j_gene: TRBJ2-7
d_gene: TRBD1
abundance: .
CDR3nt: TGTGCCAGCATCGCCCCGGGACAGGGGACCTACGAGCAGTACTTC
CDR3aa: CASIAPGQGTYEQYF

v_gene: TRBV11-1
j_gene: TRBJ2-1
d_gene: TRBD1
abundance: .
CDR3nt: TGTGCCAGCAGCGACACAGGGGCCCGGTACAATGAGCAGTTCTTC
CDR3aa: CASSDTGARYNEQFF

v_gene: TRBV4-2
j_gene: TRBJ2-6
d_gene: .
abundance: few
CDR3nt: TGTGCCAGCAGCGAAGAAATATCTGGGGCCAACGTCCTGACTTTC
CDR3aa: CASSEEISGANVLTF

v_gene: TRBV4-1
j_gene: TRBJ1-1
d_gene: .
abundance: once
CDR3nt: TGCGCCAGCAGCCAAGGGACAGTGAACACTGAAGCTTTCTTT
CDR3aa: CASSQGTVNTEAFF

v_gene: TRBV4-1
j_gene: TRBJ2-2
d_gene: TRBD2
abundance: .
CDR3nt: TGCGCCAGCAGCCGTCCCGGTCGGGGGGGGAACACCGGGGAGCTGTTTTTT
CDR3aa: CASSRPGRGGNTGELFF

v_gene: TRBV19
j_gene: TRBJ2-2
d_gene: TRBD2
abundance: once
CDR3nt: TGTGCCACCTCTAAGCGGGGAGCGAACACCGGGGAGCTGTTTTTT
CDR3aa: CATSKRGANTGELFF

v_gene: TRBV2
j_gene: TRBJ1-6
d_gene: TRBD1
abundance: .
CDR3nt: TGTGCCAGCAGTGCGGACAGGGTCGATGCGGATTCACCCCTCCACTTT
CDR3aa: CASSADRVDADSPLHF

v_gene: TRBV15
j_gene: TRBJ1-4
d_gene: .
abundance: once
CDR3nt: TGTGCCACCAGAGGTGGGGGGGCGTATAATGAAAAACTGTTTTTT
CDR3aa: CATRGGGAYNEKLFF

v_gene: TRBV7-2
j_gene: TRBJ1-1
d_gene: .
abundance: few
CDR3nt: TGTGCCAGCAGCCTTACTATCATGAACACTGAAGCTTTCTTT
CDR3aa: CASSLTIMNTEAFF

v_gene: TRBV7-9
j_gene: TRBJ1-2
d_gene: .
abundance: .
CDR3nt: TGTGCCAGCAGCTTAGCCCTAAATGGCTACACCTTC
CDR3aa: CASSLALNGYTF

v_gene: TRBV7-9
j_gene: TRBJ2-7
d_gene: .
abundance: .
CDR3nt: TGTGCCAGCAGCCGTGACAAGTCCTACGAGCAGTACTTC
CDR3aa: CASSRDKSYEQYF

v_gene: TRBV2
j_gene: TRBJ2-7
d_gene: TRBD2
abundance: once
CDR3nt: TGTGCCAGCAGTGAACGGGGGGGCCAGTCTTACGAGCAGTACTTC
CDR3aa: CASSERGGQSYEQYF

v_gene: TRBV7-3
j_gene: TRBJ1-6
d_gene: TRBD1
abundance: once
CDR3nt: TGTGCCAGCAGCTTCGGGGACAGGAATTCACCCCTCCACTTT
CDR3aa: CASSFGDRNSPLHF

v_gene: TRBV4-3
j_gene: TRBJ2-3
d_gene: .
abundance: .
CDR3nt: TGCGCCAGCAGCCAAGGGGGACTCCGCACAGATACGCAGTATTTT
CDR3aa: CASSQGGLRTDTQYF

v_gene: TRBV11-3
j_gene: TRBJ2-1
d_gene: TRBD2
abundance: .
CDR3nt: TGTGCCAGCAGCTCTCATAGCGGGGGCCTGTACAATGAGCAGTTCTTC
CDR3aa: CASSSHSGGLYNEQFF

v_gene: TRBV6-2/TRBV6-3
j_gene: TRBJ2-7
d_gene: TRBD1
abundance: .
CDR3nt: TGTGCCAGCAGTTCGTACAGGGGGCCCTCCTACGAGCAGTACTTC
CDR3aa: CASSSYRGPSYEQYF

v_gene: TRBV20-1
j_gene: TRBJ1-2
d_gene: .
abundance: .
CDR3nt: TGCAGTGCTAGAGGCGGGACCGGCTACACCTTC
CDR3aa: CSARGGTGYTF

v_gene: TRBV12-3/TRBV12-4
j_gene: TRBJ1-4
d_gene: .
abundance: .
CDR3nt: TGTGCCAGCAGTTTAGCGGCAGGTGAAAAACTGTTTTTT
CDR3aa: CASSLAAGEKLFF

v_gene: TRBV7-2
j_gene: TRBJ2-7
d_gene: TRBD2
abundance: .
CDR3nt: TGTGCCAGCAGCTTAGCCGGCGGGGGGGCCGGCGAGCAGTACTTC
CDR3aa: CASSLAGGGAGEQYF

v_gene: TRBV18
j_gene: TRBJ2-2
d_gene: TRBD2
abundance: few
CDR3nt: TGTGCCAGCTCATCCGGGACTAGGCTCACCGGGGAGCTGTTTTTT
CDR3aa: CASSSGTRLTGELFF

v_gene: TRBV30
j_gene: TRBJ2-3
d_gene: TRBD2
abundance: .
CDR3nt: TGTGCCTGGAACCCGGGGGGGCCTGGTACGCAGTATTTT
CDR3aa: CAWNPGGPGTQYF

v_gene: TRBV2
j_gene: TRBJ1-5
d_gene: .
abundance: .
CDR3nt: TGTGCCAGTCAACCAGGACTTAGCAATCAGCCCCAGCATTTT
CDR3aa: CASQPGLSNQPQHF

v_gene: TRBV27
j_gene: TRBJ2-2
d_gene: .
abundance: .
CDR3nt: TGTGCCAGCGGGGGGACTGAGAACACCGGGGAGCTGTTTTTT
CDR3aa: CASGGTENTGELFF

v_gene: TRBV2
j_gene: TRBJ2-5
d_gene: TRBD2
abundance: .
CDR3nt: TGTGCCAAAGCGACTAGCGCAGAGACCCAGTACTTC
CDR3aa: CAKATSAETQYF